The 9 T cell receptor beta chains below come from one sample, sequenced in a study of blood T cell repertoires in COVID-19. Here immunoSEQ multiplex PCR was the method, and the copy in TCRdb shows in-frame clones only, minus some. The sample carries over 350,000 clones, over 75% recorded once. Sequencing input: PBMCs or T cells enriched from blood (not recorded which). These receptors all come from a young woman with acute COVID-19.

The rearrangement uses TRBV5-3 and TRBJ1-5; TRBD1 matches at 8 bases. TRBV5-3 is designated an ORF whose function remains uncertain. The CDR3 has 18 residues. Losses at the gene ends were 5 bases for V and 2 bases for J; bases not matched to a gene: 15. The CDR3 sequence: CARSPDPGQEGGNQPQHF. The CDR3, as DNA: TGTGCCAGAAGTCCAGATCCGGGACAGGAGGGTGGCAATCAGCCCCAGCATTTT.

The chain uses TRBV5-1 and TRBJ2-3; TRBD2 might be the D (6 bases). V was clipped by 0 bases and J by 0 bases, with 14 bases between them. Germline values: CDR1 SGHRS, CDR2 YFSETQ. The CDR3 is 17 amino acids. The CDR3 here is CASSLGIRGKSTDTQYF. The CDR3 nucleotides read TGCGCCAGCAGCTTGGGCATTCGGGGGAAAAGCACAGATACGCAGTATTTT.

The V call is TRBV24-1, the J call TRBJ1-2; D is unclear. The CDR3 is 13 amino acids. The V and J ends lost 3 bases and 8 bases respectively, with 12 bases between them. Germline CDR1 is KGHDR and CDR2 is SFDVKD. CDR3 sequence reads: CATSDPPGGGYTF. In nucleotides, the CDR3 is TGTGCCACCAGTGATCCCCCGGGAGGAGGCTACACCTTC.

The J gene is TRBJ2-2, the V gene TRBV11-2; D may be TRBD2 (5 bases). The V and J ends lost 2 bases and 5 bases respectively, with 18 bases between them. CDR1 and CDR2 (germline): SGHAT, FQNNGV. The CDR3 runs to 17 residues. DNA of the CDR3: TGTGCCAGCAGCTTAAGGCCCCCAGAGGGTTGGACCGGGGAGCTGTTTTTT. It encodes CASSLRPPEGWTGELFF.

This chain joins TRBV19 and TRBJ1-5; TRBD1 matches at 7 bases. CDR1 is LNHDA, CDR2 SQIVND, per germline (reference sequence). There are 15 residues in the CDR3. V shed 6 bases and J 0 bases; nucleotides not matched to a gene: 5. The CDR3 spells CASSNRGLSNQPQHF. Here the CDR3 DNA reads TGTGCCAGTAGCAACAGGGGTCTTAGCAATCAGCCCCAGCATTTT.

This clone has only one observation. This chain connects TRBV7-2 to TRBJ2-1, with TRBD2 matching 7 bases. The V gene end was trimmed by 2 bases and the J gene end by 4 bases; junction bases not matched to a gene: 5. The germline V gene encodes CDR1 SGHTA and CDR2 FQGNSA. CDR3 length: 15 amino acids. The CDR3 bases are TGTGCCAGCAGCTTACCAGCGGGGCCATACAATGAGCAGTTCTTC. This sequence encodes CASSLPAGPYNEQFF.

The V and J genes are TRBV2 and TRBJ2-7, with a tentative D call TRBD2 (5 bases). CDR1 is SNHLY, CDR2 FYNNEI, per germline. V lost 2 bases and J 7 bases, leaving 9 bases between the germline ends. The CDR3 spans 12 residues. The CDR3 DNA is TGTGCCAGCAGTGAACACAGAGGGGAGCAGTACTTC. Translation gives CASSEHRGEQYF.

This clone was found once. This chain joins TRBV5-8 and TRBJ1-6; 10 nucleotides line up with TRBD1. Germline V gene lookup returns CDR1 SGHTS and CDR2 YDEGEE. V lost 2 bases, J lost 6 bases, and 2 bases stayed unmatched. This CDR3 has 15 amino acids. The CDR3, as DNA: TGTGCCAGCAGCTTAGGACAGGGGGGTAATTCACCCCTCCACTTT. Translated, it gives CASSLGQGGNSPLHF.

The V and J genes are TRBV20-1 and TRBJ1-4; no clear D. CDR3 size: 13 residues. The ends were cut back, 3 bases at V and 6 bases at J, with 11 bases in the middle. Germline values: CDR1 DFQATT, CDR2 SNEGSKA (reference sequence). The CDR3, as DNA: TGCAGTGCTAGTATGGGAGGAGATGAAAAACTGTTTTTT. Translating it yields CSASMGGDEKLFF.